This T cell receptor beta chain was observed in a study of beta chain features in type 1 diabetes. Points from the study as a whole: Type 1 diabetes patients showed fewer insertions and more deletions at VDJ junctions. Naive, central memory and Treg TCRB repertoires appeared more alike in patients than in healthy donors. Patients with Type 1 diabetes showed moderately but significantly shorter TCRB CDR3s in all four CD4+ subsets.

Sorting based on CD45RO/CCR7/CD25/CD127/CD95/CD27 separated CD4+ naive, central memory, regulatory and stem cell-like memory cells. V was clipped by 5 bases and J by 2 bases; unmatched bases: 8. Germline V gene data show CDR1 as SGHTA and CDR2 as FQGNSA. The CDR3 length is 15 residues. As concerns this clone: Its antigen is still unknown.

Isolated RNA was reverse transcribed in full, so expressed TCRB transcripts were sequenced. Clones were sequenced by immunoSEQ multiplex PCR, and TCRdb holds only the in-frame ones, with some missing. The sample lists around 70,000 clones; about 50% were seen once. The chain is built from TRBV7-2 and TRBJ2-7; TRBD1 aligns across 8 bases. Material: central memory CD4+ T cells from blood. The TCR originated in a man aged 25 to 40 with type 1 diabetes. The CDR3 spells CASSPRTGRTYEQYF. For the CDR3, the DNA is TGTGCCAGCAGCCCTCGGACAGGGAGGACCTACGAGCAGTACTTC.